This note documents a single T cell receptor beta chain sequence. These data originate in a study of siplizumab effects on memory and regulatory T cells. Libraries were prepared by immunoSEQ multiplex PCR; TCRdb keeps only in-frame clonotypes and omits some of them. The sample holds about 97,000 clones, about 93% seen once. V was pared by 2 bases and J by 0 bases, with 7 bases between. CDR3 length: 14 residues. Germline loops: CDR1 LNHDA, CDR2 SQIVND (reference sequence). The rearrangement joins TRBV19 to TRBJ1-1; D is uncertain. Sequenced: CD4+ T cells sorted from blood. This TCR was sampled from a human donor in good health. The DNA for the CDR3 is TGTGCCAGTAGTATACTACTCTTGAACACTGAAGCTTTCTTT. Protein product: CASSILLLNTEAFF. Full variable domain (remainder filled in from reference TRBV19 and TRBJ1-1): DGGITQSPKYLFRKEGQNVTLSCEQNLNHDAMYWYRQDPGQGLRLIYYSQIVNDFQKGDIAEGYSVSREKKESFPLTVTSAQKNPTAFYLCASSILLLNTEAFFGQGTRLTVV.